This entry lists 15 T cell receptor beta chains sequenced from one sample in a study of T-cell reconstitution after alpha-beta-depleted transplantation in children. Unique molecular identifiers were used in preparing the TCRbeta library. Using its own MiXCR run on the PCR reads, TCRdb lists one record per CDR3 protein. The sample has a few hundred thousand distinct CDR3 sequences; around 15% are singletons. The specimen was PBMCs, mostly from graft donor cells, collected 360 days after TCRalphabeta/CD19-depleted stem cell transplant. The receptors here all came from a boy younger than two who had a stem cell transplant for Wiskott-Aldrich syndrome, so the T cells may come from the graft donor.

In this sample, this clonotype turned up many times. CDR3 region: CAISGLPKEEQFF. In DNA form, the CDR3 reads TGTGCCATCAGTGGCCTCCCGAAGGAGGAGCAGTTCTTC. The chain couples TRBV10-3 to TRBJ2-1; D not resolved. The CDR3 totals 13 residues. CDR1 and CDR2 from the germline V gene are ENHRY and SYGVKD. V lost 4 bases and J lost 10, with 14 bases in between.

This clonotype was found many times. The chain recombines TRBV10-3 with TRBJ2-7, with a possible D match to TRBD2 (5 bases). V was clipped by 1 base and J by 0 bases, with 10 bases between them. This CDR3 comprises 15 residues. Germline V gene lookup returns CDR1 ENHRY and CDR2 SYGVKD. CDR3 sequence reads: CAISEYGVASYEQYF. The CDR3, as DNA: TGTGCCATCAGTGAGTACGGGGTTGCCTCCTACGAGCAGTACTTC.

This clonotype was seen a few times. The chain joins TRBV5-1 to TRBJ2-7; D is unresolved. The ends were cut back, 5 bases at V and 3 bases at J, with 9 bases in the middle. Germline values: CDR1 SGHRS, CDR2 YFSETQ. This CDR3 is built from 12 residues. CDR3 in amino acids: CASRDGNYEQYF. The CDR3 coding sequence is TGCGCCAGCAGGGACGGCAACTACGAGCAGTACTTC.

V and J are TRBV7-9 and TRBJ2-3, with TRBD2 as a possible D gene (5 bases). The V gene's germline CDR1 is SEHNR and CDR2 FQNEAQ (reference sequence). This CDR3 has 14 residues. V was shortened by 3 bases and J by 5 bases, with 12 bases between the two germline ends. The DNA for the CDR3 is TGTGCCAGCAGCTTCGGGGTGCCCGAAGATACGCAGTATTTT. Its protein is CASSFGVPEDTQYF.

This clonotype was counted between two and nine times. The chain employs TRBV4-2 and TRBJ2-5, with 7 nucleotides matching TRBD1. This CDR3 contains 16 residues. CDR1 LGHNA and CDR2 YNFKEQ come from the germline V gene. V shed 4 bases and J 1 base; nucleotides not matched to a gene: 9. CDR3 in DNA: TGTGCCAGCAGCCGCAATAACAGGGGAGCCCAAGAGACCCAGTACTTC. Its translation is CASSRNNRGAQETQYF.

V is TRBV20-1 and J is TRBJ2-1; D not resolved. This CDR3 is built from 14 residues. Trimming removed 5 bases at V and 3 bases at J, with 14 bases between. Germline CDR1 and CDR2: DFQATT and SNEGSKA (reference sequence). The chain's CDR3 is CSAAITSDYNEQFF. For the CDR3, the DNA is TGCAGTGCTGCGATAACGAGTGACTACAATGAGCAGTTCTTC.

Only a few counts were recorded for this clonotype. The chain joins TRBV7-2 to TRBJ2-7, with TRBD2 identical over 12 bases. V lost 4 bases, J lost 4 bases, and 8 bases stayed unmatched. Germline V gene sequence: CDR1 SGHTA, CDR2 FQGNSA. The CDR3 extends over 16 amino acids. The CDR3 nucleotides read TGTGCCAGCAGCTCGACTAGCGGGAGAATCCCTTACGAGCAGTACTTC. It yields the protein CASSSTSGRIPYEQYF.

There are a few counts of this clonotype. V usage is TRBV15 and J usage is TRBJ2-5; 9 bases line up with TRBD2. V lost 3 bases, J lost 5 bases, and 4 bases stayed unmatched. This CDR3 region has 14 residues. Per germline, CDR1 LNHNV and CDR2 YYDKDF (reference sequence). CDR3 residues: CATSRGTSRETQYF. In DNA form, the CDR3 reads TGTGCCACCAGCAGGGGGACTAGCAGGGAGACCCAGTACTTC.

The V gene is TRBV6-2 or TRBV6-3, the J gene TRBJ1-2; D uncertain. Germline CDR1 MNHEY, CDR2 SVGEGT. This CDR3 region has 14 residues. V was pared by 6 bases and J by 2 bases, with 13 bases between. The CDR3 sequence is CASSPQRVNYGYTF. CDR3 nucleotide sequence: TGTGCCAGCAGCCCCCAGCGGGTAAACTATGGCTACACCTTC.

This clonotype was observed a few times. The V gene is TRBV24-1, the J gene TRBJ2-1; perhaps D is TRBD1 or TRBD2 (7 bases each). V shed 4 bases and J shed 4 bases, with 16 bases lying between them. Germline CDR1 KGHDR, CDR2 SFDVKD. This CDR3 contains 16 residues. The CDR3 here is CATSDPRGGDYNEQFF. The CDR3 DNA reads as TGTGCCACCAGTGACCCCAGGGGGGGGGATTACAATGAGCAGTTCTTC.

The chain recombines TRBV12-3 or TRBV12-4 with TRBJ2-3, with D possibly matching TRBD1 (6 bases). This CDR3 comprises 15 residues. V dropped 5 bases and J dropped 2 bases, with 14 bases sitting between them. CDR3 sequence reads: CASSPTGRSTDTQYF. The CDR3 DNA sequence: TGTGCCAGCAGTCCGACAGGCCGCTCCACAGATACGCAGTATTTT.

CDR3 coding DNA: TGCGCCAGCAGTGAGTCGTCCAGGGGGCATACGCAGTATTTT. It encodes CASSESSRGHTQYF. The chain couples TRBV10-1 to TRBJ2-3, with 8 bases matching TRBD1. Germline CDR1 WNHNN, CDR2 SYGVQD (reference sequence). The CDR3 runs to 14 residues. Losses at the gene ends were 0 bases for V and 7 bases for J; bases not matched to a gene: 3.

This clonotype was counted between two and nine times. For the CDR3, the DNA is TGTGCCATCAGTCAAAGAATAGCGGGGGGGTTCACAGATACGCAGTATTTT. This sequence encodes CAISQRIAGGFTDTQYF. V and J are TRBV10-3 and TRBJ2-3, with 11 bases aligning to TRBD2. The germline gives CDR1 ENHRY, CDR2 SYGVKD. V trimming: 5 bases; J trimming: 2 bases; junction bases outside the gene matches: 9. This CDR3 comprises 17 residues.

This clonotype was observed many times. The V and J genes are TRBV12-3 or TRBV12-4 and TRBJ2-5; D remains unclear. This CDR3 is built from 13 residues. Trimming took 3 bases from V and 1 from J, leaving 6 bases between them. CDR3 sequence reads: CASSFGPQETQYF. The CDR3, as DNA: TGTGCCAGCAGTTTCGGGCCCCAAGAGACCCAGTACTTC.

The chain joins TRBV7-2 to TRBJ2-3; D unresolved. The ends were cut back, 2 bases at V and 4 bases at J, with 13 bases in the middle. The CDR3 extends over 15 amino acids. Germline CDR1 and CDR2: SGHTA and FQGNSA. For the CDR3, the DNA is TGTGCCAGCAGCTTATCAGTTTGGTGGGCAGATACGCAGTATTTT. Translation: CASSLSVWWADTQYF. The full variable domain, rest sourced from reference TRBV7-2 and TRBJ2-3, is GAGVSQSPSNKVTEKGKDVELRCDPISGHTALYWYRQSLGQGLEFLIYFQGNSAPDKSGLPSDRFSAERTGGSVSTLTIQRTQQEDSAVYLCASSLSVWWADTQYFGPGTRLTVL.